This entry lists 9 T cell receptor beta chains sequenced from one sample in a study of CD8 T cells in Susac syndrome. Reverse transcription of roughly 0.5 to 1 ug RNA was performed with random hexamers. TCRdb fed the immunoSEQ multiplex PCR reads into MiXCR, producing one record per CDR3 protein. The sample yields 400,000 to 550,000 distinct CDR3 sequences, more than 70% seen once. Sequencing used CD8+ T cells from PBMCs. Every receptor here comes from a human donor with multiple sclerosis.

Here the CDR3 DNA reads TGTGCCAGCAGCCCCCAACTCTACGAGCAGTACTTC. Translation: CASSPQLYEQYF. The chain employs TRBV14 and TRBJ2-7; D not resolved. Germline V gene lookup returns CDR1 SGHDN and CDR2 FVKESK. The CDR3 loop spans 12 amino acids. V lost 4 bases and J 3 bases, leaving 7 bases between the germline ends.

The chain has TRBV5-1 and TRBJ2-7, with TRBD1 matching over 8 bases. Germline V gene lookup returns CDR1 SGHRS and CDR2 YFSETQ. The J segment lost 2 bases and the V segment lost 3 bases, leaving 7 bases of the junction unmatched. The CDR3 consists of 15 residues. The CDR3 DNA reads TGCGCCAGCAGCTGGGATACAGGGGGTACCTACGAGCAGTACTTC. Its translation: CASSWDTGGTYEQYF.

The CDR3 reads CASSLGEGQETQYF. In nucleotides, the CDR3 is TGCGCCAGCAGCCTGGGGGAGGGCCAAGAGACCCAGTACTTC. This chain connects TRBV5-1 to TRBJ2-5; 7 bases map to TRBD2. CDR3 length equals 14 residues. Germline V gene sequence: CDR1 SGHRS, CDR2 YFSETQ. Losses at the gene ends were 4 bases for V and 1 base for J; bases not matched to a gene: 4.

The chain links TRBV4-1 to TRBJ1-5, with TRBD1 matching over 7 bases. From germline, CDR1 is MGHRA and CDR2 YSYEKL. Trimming at V came to 5 bases and at J to 7 bases, leaving 11 bases not matched to a gene. There are 15 residues in the CDR3. The CDR3 here is CASSSRTGGEQPQHF. As DNA, the CDR3 is TGCGCCAGCAGCAGCCGGACAGGAGGGGAACAGCCCCAGCATTTT.

The gene calls are TRBV2 and TRBJ2-1; 11 bases agree with TRBD2. The CDR3 contains 15 residues. Germline V lookup: CDR1 SNHLY, CDR2 FYNNEI. V was pared by 7 bases and J by 2 bases, with 4 bases of the junction left unmatched. The CDR3 reads CASTRLAGPYNEQFF. Here the CDR3 DNA reads TGTGCCAGCACTCGACTAGCGGGACCCTACAATGAGCAGTTCTTC.

The rearrangement joins TRBV28 to TRBJ2-3; 7 bases fit TRBD1. Germline CDR1 MDHEN, CDR2 SYDVKM. The CDR3 is 17 amino acids. With V trimmed by 1 base and J by 4 bases, 11 bases remained unmatched. The CDR3 DNA reads as TGTGCCAGCAGTTTATCCGGGACAGCAGCTTTTGCAGATACGCAGTATTTT. The encoded protein is CASSLSGTAAFADTQYF.

This clonotype is a singleton in its sample. The rearrangement links TRBV7-9 to TRBJ2-5; 7 nucleotides agree with TRBD1. Germline V lookup: CDR1 SEHNR, CDR2 FQNEAQ (reference sequence). The CDR3 loop spans 16 amino acids. Trimming at V came to 4 bases and at J to 4 bases, leaving 12 bases not matched to a gene. CDR3 sequence (DNA): TGTGCCAGCAGCTCCCGGGACAGTAGGGCCCCAGAGACCCAGTACTTC. Its translation is CASSSRDSRAPETQYF.

The rearrangement joins TRBV20-1 to TRBJ1-5, with TRBD1 as a possible D gene (5 bases). Trimming removed 3 bases at V and 9 bases at J, with 15 bases between. The germline gives CDR1 DFQATT, CDR2 SNEGSKA (reference sequence). The length of the CDR3 is 13 residues. CDR3 sequence reads: CSASRGEAWPQHF. The CDR3 DNA follows: TGCAGTGCTAGTCGGGGCGAGGCGTGGCCCCAGCATTTT.

This chain connects TRBV25-1 to TRBJ2-7; TRBD2 might be the D (6 bases). The CDR3 loop spans 17 amino acids. In germline, CDR1 is MGHDK, CDR2 SYGVNS. Between the trimmed V and J ends, which lost 0 bases and 5 bases, there was a span of 20 bases. In nucleotides, the CDR3 is TGTGCCAGCAGTGAATATTTCCGCGGGAAAAGAAAAGACGAGCAGTACTTC. Translated, it gives CASSEYFRGKRKDEQYF.